The 21 T cell receptor beta chains reported below all come from one sample, sequenced in a study of beta chain features in type 1 diabetes. The study reverse transcribed the entire isolated RNA, so it sequenced expressed TCRB transcripts. Assay: immunoSEQ multiplex PCR; the TCRdb copy retains only in-frame clones and omits some. This table has 900,000 or so clones, about a sixth appearing once. Sequencing used naive CD4+ T cells from blood. The receptor source for this set is a woman aged 18-30 years in good health.

The rearrangement joins TRBV5-4 to TRBJ2-7; tentative D call: TRBD2 (6 bases). Germline V gene sequence: CDR1 SGHNT, CDR2 YYREEE (reference sequence). V was cut by 4 bases and J by 4 bases, with 9 bases left in between. The CDR3 covers 12 residues. The CDR3 region is CASSLRGYEQYF. CDR3 coding DNA: TGTGCCAGCAGCCTACGGGGGTACGAGCAGTACTTC.

The genes are TRBV27 and TRBJ2-5; 8 bases agree with TRBD1. The length of the CDR3 is 14 residues. Germline-derived CDR1 and CDR2 are MNHEY and SMNVEV (reference sequence). V shed 7 bases and J 2 bases; nucleotides not matched to a gene: 6. For the CDR3, the DNA is TGTGCCAGCAAACAGTGGACAGGGCAAGAGACCCAGTACTTC. This sequence encodes CASKQWTGQETQYF.

This clone turned up a few times. The rearrangement joins TRBV2 to TRBJ1-5; 8 bases line up with TRBD1. The CDR3 has 15 residues. With 6 bases clipped from V and 3 bases from J, the junction kept 7 bases outside the gene matches. In germline, CDR1 is SNHLY, CDR2 FYNNEI. CDR3 loop: CASSPGQGNNQPQHF. Written as DNA, the CDR3 is TGTGCCAGCAGCCCCGGACAGGGTAACAATCAGCCCCAGCATTTT.

The V and J genes are TRBV15 and TRBJ2-6; 9 nucleotides agree with TRBD1. CDR3 length equals 18 residues. Losses at the gene ends were 0 bases for V and 1 base for J; bases not matched to a gene: 4. Looked up from germline, CDR1 is LNHNV and CDR2 is YYDKDF (reference sequence). The chain's CDR3 is CATSREGTGLSGANVLTF. The CDR3 DNA reads TGTGCCACCAGCAGAGAGGGGACAGGGTTGTCTGGGGCCAACGTCCTGACTTTC.

The genes are TRBV10-3 and TRBJ1-2; D might be TRBD1 (6 bases). The CDR3 is 15 residues long. Germline V gives CDR1 ENHRY, CDR2 SYGVKD. The germline V and J ends were trimmed by 6 bases and 3 bases, with 17 bases remaining between them. CDR3 sequence: CAISESRDIDYGYTF. DNA of the CDR3: TGTGCCATCAGCGAGAGTCGGGACATCGACTATGGCTACACCTTC.

CDR3 nucleotide sequence: TGTGCCAGCAGCGGGACAGGGACAGATACGCAGTATTTT. Translating it yields CASSGTGTDTQYF. The J gene is TRBJ2-3, the V gene TRBV5-4; 9 bases align to TRBD1. In germline, CDR1 is SGHNT, CDR2 YYREEE (reference sequence). After removal of 4 bases from V and 3 bases from J, the junction contained 0 bases not matched to a gene. This CDR3 contains 13 residues. Complete variable domain (other parts from reference TRBV5-4 and TRBJ2-3): ETGVTQSPTHLIKTRGQQVTLRCSSQSGHNTVSWYQQALGQGPQFIFQYYREEENGRGNFPPRFSGLQFPNYSSELNVNALELDDSALYLCASSGTGTDTQYFGPGTRLTVL.

This clone was recorded a few times. The V and J genes are TRBV9 and TRBJ1-2; 12 positions agree with TRBD1. Germline assignment: CDR1 SGDLS and CDR2 YYNGEE. The CDR3 covers 14 residues. J gave up 8 bases and V 4 bases, and 6 bases lay outside the gene matches. DNA for the CDR3: TGTGCCAGCAGCCCCTGGGACAGGGGGCTCGGCTACACCTTC. It is translated as CASSPWDRGLGYTF.

This clone appeared a few times. The chain couples TRBV10-3 to TRBJ2-5, with unresolved D. From germline, CDR1 is ENHRY and CDR2 SYGVKD. The CDR3 runs 13 residues. Trimming stripped 6 bases from V and 3 bases from J, with 11 bases between. The CDR3: CAISPDSKETQYF. The CDR3 DNA follows: TGTGCCATCAGCCCCGATTCCAAAGAGACCCAGTACTTC.

This clone was recorded a few times. DNA of the CDR3: TGTGCCAGCAGCAAGGAGAGGGGGCGGGAAAACATTCAGTACTTC. Translation gives CASSKERGRENIQYF. The rearrangement joins TRBV5-5 to TRBJ2-4; TRBD1 matches 7 bases. Unmatched junction bases numbered 9, after V lost 4 bases and J lost 5 bases. CDR3 length: 15 amino acids. Germline CDR1 and CDR2: SGHKS and YYEKEE (reference sequence).

The chain couples TRBV10-3 to TRBJ1-4; a possible D gene is TRBD1 (5 bases). CDR1 and CDR2 from the germline V gene are ENHRY and SYGVKD. Trimming stripped 3 bases from V and 5 bases from J, with 7 bases between. The CDR3 totals 13 residues. In DNA form, the CDR3 reads TGTGCCATCAGTGACAGGGAGAATGAAAAACTGTTTTTT. Amino acids: CAISDRENEKLFF.

This clone showed up just a few times. The chain employs TRBV19 and TRBJ2-1; D assignment may be TRBD1 or TRBD2 (6 bases each). This CDR3 is 16 amino acids long. Deletions cut 1 base from V and 5 bases from J, with 15 bases between. Germline CDR1 reads LNHDA; CDR2 reads SQIVND (reference sequence). The CDR3 region is CASSIAGAEVHNEQFF. CDR3 nucleotide sequence: TGTGCCAGTAGTATAGCGGGGGCTGAGGTCCACAATGAGCAGTTCTTC.

This clone was recorded a few times. V is TRBV28 and J is TRBJ2-1; tentatively, D is TRBD2 (6 bases). The CDR3 totals 16 residues. CDR1 MDHEN and CDR2 SYDVKM come from the germline V gene. Trimming took off 6 bases at V and 2 bases at J, with 17 bases between the two ends. The CDR3 reads CASSLFSGLAYNEQFF. Written as DNA, the CDR3 is TGTGCCAGCAGCCTCTTTTCGGGACTTGCCTACAATGAGCAGTTCTTC. Full variable domain (missing parts from reference TRBV28 and TRBJ2-1): DVKVTQSSRYLVKRTGEKVFLECVQDMDHENMFWYRQDPGLGLRLIYFSYDVKMKEKGDIPEGYSVSREKKERFSLILESASTNQTSMYLCASSLFSGLAYNEQFFGPGTRLTVL.

This chain uses TRBV19 with TRBJ2-5; 7 nucleotides match TRBD2. With V trimmed by 6 bases and J by 5 bases, 9 bases remained unmatched. CDR1 and CDR2 (germline): LNHDA, SQIVND (reference sequence). This CDR3 comprises 14 residues. As DNA, the CDR3 is TGTGCCAGTAGCGCGCAGGGAGGGGTCGAGACCCAGTACTTC. Its translation: CASSAQGGVETQYF.

The CDR3 protein is CASSSGRGDTQYF. The CDR3 coding sequence is TGTGCCAGCAGCTCAGGACGGGGAGATACGCAGTATTTT. The J gene is TRBJ2-3, the V gene TRBV7-3, with a weak D call TRBD2 (5 bases). The germline V gene encodes CDR1 SGHTA and CDR2 FQGTGA. This CDR3 contains 13 residues. V was trimmed by 4 bases and J by 5 bases, leaving 10 bases between them.

The sample holds a few counts of this clone. Here the CDR3 reads CASGSGLSETQYF. The CDR3 bases are TGTGCCAGCGGCAGTGGGCTGTCAGAGACCCAGTACTTC. V and J are TRBV19 and TRBJ2-5; no clear D gene. With 9 bases removed from V and 4 bases from J, the gap between germline ends came to 15 bases. This CDR3 has 13 amino acids. Germline assignment: CDR1 LNHDA and CDR2 SQIVND (reference sequence).

This clone came up many times. The chain joins TRBV7-2 to TRBJ2-6; a possible D gene is TRBD1 (5 bases). The germline V gene has CDR1 SGHTA and CDR2 FQGNSA. The CDR3 is made up of 17 amino acids. Trimming took 5 bases from V and 0 from J, leaving 14 bases between them. The CDR3 DNA reads as TGTGCCAGCAGCACAACAGGACGGACCTCTGGGGCCAACGTCCTGACTTTC. Translated: CASSTTGRTSGANVLTF.

The genes are TRBV5-1 and TRBJ2-5, with 7 bases fitting TRBD1. The V segment lost 3 bases and the J segment 1 base; nucleotides outside the gene matches: 9. Per the germline V gene, CDR1 is SGHRS and CDR2 is YFSETQ. This CDR3 is built from 16 residues. The CDR3 spells CASSSGIGTVQETQYF. DNA for the CDR3: TGCGCCAGCAGCTCGGGGATCGGGACAGTCCAAGAGACCCAGTACTTC.

The J gene is TRBJ1-2, the V gene TRBV7-2, with TRBD1 matching over 8 bases. The CDR3 covers 14 residues. V shed 0 bases and J 4 bases; nucleotides not matched to a gene: 1. Germline V gene data show CDR1 as SGHTA and CDR2 as FQGNSA. The CDR3 coding sequence is TGTGCCAGCAGCTTAGCGACAGGGGCCTATGGCTACACCTTC. It yields the protein CASSLATGAYGYTF.

This clone showed up just a few times. The V and J genes are TRBV4-3 and TRBJ2-4; TRBD2 aligns across 8 bases. This CDR3 spans 22 amino acids. Trimming took 1 base from V and 0 from J; bases not matched to a gene: 20. From germline, CDR1 is LGHNA and CDR2 YSLEER. The CDR3 protein is CASSQAPITERGSVLAKNIQYF. The CDR3 DNA sequence: TGCGCCAGCAGCCAAGCGCCGATTACTGAGCGGGGGAGCGTCCTAGCCAAAAACATTCAGTACTTC.

This clone was seen a handful of times. The V call is TRBV6-5, the J call TRBJ1-4; D is perhaps TRBD1 (6 bases). This CDR3 spans 13 amino acids. Germline CDR1 reads MNHEY; CDR2 reads SVGAGI. The ends were cut back, 6 bases at V and 10 bases at J, with 15 bases in the middle. CDR3 loop: CASRPHREGKLFF. The DNA for the CDR3 is TGTGCCAGCAGACCCCACAGGGAGGGAAAACTGTTTTTT.

There are a few counts of this clone. The chain has TRBV5-6 and TRBJ2-1, with TRBD2 identical over 7 bases. Germline V gene lookup returns CDR1 SGHDT and CDR2 YYEEEE. The CDR3 contains 15 residues. The J segment lost 4 bases and the V segment lost 4 bases, leaving 8 bases of the junction unmatched. The chain's CDR3 is CASSRRSGTYNEQFF. In DNA, the CDR3 is TGTGCCAGCAGCCGGAGGAGCGGGACGTACAATGAGCAGTTCTTC.